These T cell receptor beta chains were read from a single sample in a study of blood T cell repertoires in COVID-19. Libraries were prepared by immunoSEQ multiplex PCR; TCRdb keeps only in-frame clonotypes and omits some of them. Of about 110,000 clones in the sample, approximately 70% were seen once. Sequencing was performed on peripheral blood. These receptors all stem from a woman in her sixties or seventies with acute or convalescent COVID-19. Both conserved end residues are part of each CDR3.

V gene	J gene	CDR3 protein
TRBV6-4	TRBJ1-1	CASSVGPFGTGALNTEAFF
TRBV4-3	TRBJ1-2	CASSQGPLRVGGYTF
TRBV30	TRBJ1-2	CAASRATNYGYTF
TRBV9	TRBJ2-5	CASSLRPGEETQYF
TRBV19	TRBJ1-1	CASSGAFRGPTEAFF
TRBV7-2	TRBJ2-1	CASSDLAGRYNEQFF
TRBV7-8	TRBJ2-7	CASSWGTSGGYEQYF
TRBV24-1	TRBJ1-1	CATSDYQGGAFF
TRBV7-9	TRBJ2-1	CASSPGLAGGTPLQEQFF
TRBV5-1	TRBJ2-1	CASSLAAGGHEQFF
TRBV7-8	TRBJ2-3	CASSSPGLAVDTQYF
TRBV10-3	TRBJ2-7	CAISAGQIEYEQYF
TRBV6-2/TRBV6-3	TRBJ1-5	CASSYEGWGNQPQHF
TRBV2	TRBJ1-5	CASTAGRDQPQHF
TRBV6-6	TRBJ1-1	CASKGGQNTEAFF
TRBV18	TRBJ1-1	CASSPRTEMNTEAFF
TRBV6-1	TRBJ2-3	CASSDWGGGMADTQYF
TRBV29-1	TRBJ1-1	CSGQQGITEAFF
TRBV30	TRBJ1-2	CAWTRTGLPYGYTF
TRBV24-1	TRBJ2-6	CATSDLPGTGTGANVLTF
TRBV2	TRBJ1-4	CASSEQQGKNEKLFF
TRBV7-2	TRBJ2-3	CASSPGRGLSTDTQYF
TRBV3-1/TRBV3-2	TRBJ2-7	CASSSLLNEQYF
TRBV7-2	TRBJ2-1	CASTPGTSYNEQFF
TRBV5-4	TRBJ2-5	CASSPRMGGETQYF
TRBV5-6	TRBJ2-7	CASSWGNRGNHEQYF
TRBV5-1	TRBJ2-7	CASSFYRGQEQYF
TRBV24-1	TRBJ1-1	CATSDGRGTEAFF
TRBV24-1	TRBJ1-2	CATSDPRDSYGYTF
TRBV18	TRBJ1-1	CASSPLVLTEAFF
TRBV28	TRBJ1-1	CASGRMNTEAFF
TRBV7-3	TRBJ2-2	CASRRDRGNTGELFF
TRBV5-1	TRBJ2-7	CASSPEGLGTYEQYF
TRBV9	TRBJ2-1	CASSVGPGNNEQFF
TRBV7-2	TRBJ1-6	CASSFGGTGKSPLHF
TRBV6-6	TRBJ1-1	CASSPRWTGGGTEAFF
TRBV5-4	TRBJ1-5	CASSLQGPNQPQHF
TRBV6-6	TRBJ1-3	CASRGSGSGNTIYF
TRBV6-5	TRBJ1-5	CASLKTDTNQPQHF
TRBV19	TRBJ2-5	CASRQGVNYFQETQYF
TRBV4-3	TRBJ2-7	CASSQDLTGKGYEQYF
TRBV19	TRBJ1-2	CASSIGWTEHGYTF
TRBV24-1	TRBJ1-1	CATSDWNTEAFF
TRBV28	TRBJ2-7	CASLPLVDPGTYEQYF
TRBV5-1	TRBJ2-7	CASSLAPTTGGYYEQYF
TRBV2	TRBJ2-1	CASSTILDRGVWNEQFF
TRBV27	TRBJ1-2	CASSYRSRDYGYTF
TRBV4-1	TRBJ1-4	CASRHSGAAEKLFF
TRBV6-6	TRBJ2-5	CASSRGSETQYF
TRBV19	TRBJ2-7	CASSTLIGQSYEQYF
TRBV10-3	TRBJ1-4	CAISVVGASANEKLFF
TRBV27	TRBJ2-2	CASSLAVFTGELFF
TRBV11-3	TRBJ1-3	CASSLGSRGTIYF
TRBV7-2	TRBJ2-1	CASRKERAGVPGEQFF
TRBV6-5	TRBJ2-7	CASSLDIISYEQYF
TRBV7-2	TRBJ1-2	CASSTRGMDVGYTF
TRBV5-1	TRBJ1-2	CASSPSRVQDFDLYGYTF
TRBV9	TRBJ2-7	CASSAEGGGGVYEQYF
TRBV2	TRBJ1-2	CASSESIGDFYGYTF
TRBV5-1	TRBJ2-5	CASREGLGTQYF